This T cell receptor (beta chain) was identified during a study of cytomegalovirus exposure and HLA in healthy donors. The PCR was carried out with 60 Vbeta primers and 13 Jbeta primers. Produced via immunoSEQ multiplex PCR; TCRdb's table is partial and in-frame only. This repertoire shows 120,000 or so clones, roughly 15% found once; its top ten account for roughly 2.7%. Healthy bone marrow donors made up the donors. With 5 bases removed from V and 6 bases from J, the gap between germline ends came to 10 bases. The CDR3 totals 13 residues. CDR1 SEHNR and CDR2 FQNEAQ come from the germline V gene (reference sequence). Study-level results: Trimming of TCR beta V- and J-genes showed a link, identified in a later analysis, to a missense DCLRE1C variant.

This clone has a handful of counts. Its antigen is not known. The sequencing sample was made of PBMCs. V usage is TRBV7-9 and J usage is TRBJ2-2; possible D gene TRBD2, 5 bases. This TCR came from a female donor in good health and CMV-seropositive. CDR3 loop: CASSQLVSGELFF. CDR3 bases: TGTGCCAGCAGCCAACTAGTATCCGGGGAGCTGTTTTTT.